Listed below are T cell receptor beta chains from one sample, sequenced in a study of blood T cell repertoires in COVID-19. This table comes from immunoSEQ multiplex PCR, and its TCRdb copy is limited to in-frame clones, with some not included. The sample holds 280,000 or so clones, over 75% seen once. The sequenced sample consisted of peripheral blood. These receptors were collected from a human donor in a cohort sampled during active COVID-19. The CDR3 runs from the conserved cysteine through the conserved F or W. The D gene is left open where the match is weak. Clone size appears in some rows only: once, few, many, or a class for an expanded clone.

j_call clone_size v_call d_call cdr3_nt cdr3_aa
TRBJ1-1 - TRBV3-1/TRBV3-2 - TGTGCCAGCAGCCAAGACGGGGGCACTGAAGCTTTCTTT CASSQDGGTEAFF
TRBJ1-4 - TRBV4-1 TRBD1 TGCGCCAGCAGCCTGTTGGGGACAGGGGCTGAAAAACTGTTTTTT CASSLLGTGAEKLFF
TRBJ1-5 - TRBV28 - TGTGCCAGCAGTTATAGAAGGTTCGGTAGGACTCGTGATAGCAATCAGCCCCAGCATTTT CASSYRRFGRTRDSNQPQHF
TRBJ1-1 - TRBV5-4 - TGTGCCAGCAGCTTGGGTGGGGCAATGGACACTGAAGCTTTCTTT CASSLGGAMDTEAFF
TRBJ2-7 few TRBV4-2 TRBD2 TGTGCCAGCAGCCTTAGCGGGAAACCCTACGAGCAGTACTTC CASSLSGKPYEQYF
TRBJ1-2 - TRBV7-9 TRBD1 TGTGCCAGCAGCCCTGGCCGGACAGGTATCTTCGGCTACACCTTC CASSPGRTGIFGYTF
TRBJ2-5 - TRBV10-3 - TGTGCCATCAGTGAGTCGAGGGAGACCCAGTACTTC CAISESRETQYF
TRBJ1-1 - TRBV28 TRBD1 TGTGCCAGCAGTAGCCCAGGGGGTGGGGACACTGAAGCTTTCTTT CASSSPGGGDTEAFF
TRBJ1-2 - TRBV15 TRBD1 TGTGCCACCAGCAGGGACAGGGGTGCCAATCCCTCCTATGGCTACACCTTC CATSRDRGANPSYGYTF
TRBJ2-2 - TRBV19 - TGTGCCAGTAGTTTGGGTGGACGAGGGTCCGGGGAGCTGTTTTTT CASSLGGRGSGELFF
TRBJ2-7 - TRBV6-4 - TGTGCCAGCAGTGTTGATGCTGGAGAGACCTACGAGCAGTACTTC CASSVDAGETYEQYF
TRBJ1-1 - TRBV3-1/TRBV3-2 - TGTGCCAGCAGCCAGATTAGGGGAAACACTGAAGCTTTCTTT CASSQIRGNTEAFF
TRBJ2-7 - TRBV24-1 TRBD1 TGTGCCACCAGTGATTCACCTCAGGCAGGGGGCAAGCTCGAGCAGTACTTC CATSDSPQAGGKLEQYF
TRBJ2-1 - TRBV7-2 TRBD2 TGTGCCAGCAGCTTTAGCGGGAGAGGTGATGAGCAGTTCTTC CASSFSGRGDEQFF
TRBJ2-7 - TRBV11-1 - TGTGCCAGCAGCTTACACGAGGTCTCCTACGAGCAGTACTTC CASSLHEVSYEQYF
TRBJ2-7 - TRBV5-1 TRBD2 TGCGCCAGCGGGCTAGCGGGGCCCTACGAGCAGTACTTC CASGLAGPYEQYF
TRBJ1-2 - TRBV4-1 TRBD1 TGCGCCAGCAGCCAACCGGGACAGAGGGGCTACACCTTC CASSQPGQRGYTF
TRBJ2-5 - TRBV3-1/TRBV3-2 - TGTGCCAGCAGCCAAGGCAGGGGGACCCAGTACTTC CASSQGRGTQYF
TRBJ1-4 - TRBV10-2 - TGCGCCAGCAGAGGGGATTACGCAGAAAAACTGTTTTTT CASRGDYAEKLFF
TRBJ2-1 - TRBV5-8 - TGTGCCAGCAGCTTGGAGGACAGCTCCTACAATGAGCAGTTCTTC CASSLEDSSYNEQFF
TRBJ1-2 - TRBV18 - TGTGCCAGCTCACCACCGGGAGGCTATGGCTACACCTTC CASSPPGGYGYTF
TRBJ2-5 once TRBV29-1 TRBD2 TGCAGCGTTGAAGACCTAGCGGGAGATAAAGAGACCCAGTACTTC CSVEDLAGDKETQYF
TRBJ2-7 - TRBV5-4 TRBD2 TGTGCCAGCAGCTTGGAGCCGGGACTAGCAAGGGGCGAGCAGTACTTC CASSLEPGLARGEQYF
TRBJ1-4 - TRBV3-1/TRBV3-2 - TGTGCCACAAAGGGGGTTAATGAAAAACTGTTTTTT CATKGVNEKLFF
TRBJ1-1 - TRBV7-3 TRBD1 TGTGCCAGCAGCTTAACGGGACAGCACACTGAAGCTTTCTTT CASSLTGQHTEAFF
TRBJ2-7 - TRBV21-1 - TGTGCCAGCAGCAAATCGGGACAGGGGGCGGGCGAGCAGTACTTC CASSKSGQGAGEQYF
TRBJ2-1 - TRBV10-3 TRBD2 TGTGCCATCAGTGAGGAGCCCCGCCGACTAGCGGGACATGAGCAGTTCTTC CAISEEPRRLAGHEQFF
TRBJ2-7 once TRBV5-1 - TGCGCCAGCAGCTTTGGACAGATGGGAAGGGAGCAGTACTTC CASSFGQMGREQYF
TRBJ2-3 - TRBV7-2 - TGTGCCAGCAGACACACTAGGGAAAGGTATACGCAGTATTTT CASRHTRERYTQYF
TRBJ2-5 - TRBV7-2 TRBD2 TGTGCCAGCAGCCCGGGACTAGCGGGGGGGACCCAGTACTTC CASSPGLAGGTQYF
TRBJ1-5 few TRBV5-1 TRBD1 TGCGCCAGCAGCCCGGACAGGGGGAATCAGCCCCAGCATTTT CASSPDRGNQPQHF
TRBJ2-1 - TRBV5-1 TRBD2 TGCGCCAGCGGCCTGGGACTAAATTCCCACCATGAGCAGTTCTTC CASGLGLNSHHEQFF
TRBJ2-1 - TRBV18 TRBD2 TGTGCCAGCTCCCGTCGGACTAGCCTCAATGAGCAGTTCTTC CASSRRTSLNEQFF
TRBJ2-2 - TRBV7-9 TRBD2 TGTGCCAGCAGCAAACCCGGGGGGGTACTCCTCGCCGGGGAGCTGTTTTTT CASSKPGGVLLAGELFF
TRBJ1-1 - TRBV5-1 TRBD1 TGCGCCAGCAGCTTTGGACAGGGATTAATGAGCACTGAAGCTTTCTTT CASSFGQGLMSTEAFF
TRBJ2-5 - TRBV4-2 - TGTGCCAGCAGCCAACTCGGTACAAGTGGCGGGAATCTAGAGACCCAGTACTTC CASSQLGTSGGNLETQYF
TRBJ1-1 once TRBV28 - TGTGCCATTCAAGGGGTAACTGAAGCTTTCTTT CAIQGVTEAFF
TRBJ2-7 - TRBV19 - TGTGCCAGTAGTATTTATGGAGGCTTCTCCTACGAGCAGTACTTC CASSIYGGFSYEQYF
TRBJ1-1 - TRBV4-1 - TGCGCCAGCAGCCCCGCGGGGGGCACTGAAGCTTTCTTT CASSPAGGTEAFF
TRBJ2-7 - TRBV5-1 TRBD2 TGCGCCAGCAGCCCCGGACTAGCGCCCTACGAGCAGTACTTC CASSPGLAPYEQYF
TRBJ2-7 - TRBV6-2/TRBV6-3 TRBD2 TGTGCCAGCAGTACCCTAGCGGGCCCCTCCTACGAGCAGTACTTC CASSTLAGPSYEQYF
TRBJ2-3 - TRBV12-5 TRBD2 TGTGCTAGTGGTTTACGGCTAGCGGGAACCACAGATACGCAGTATTTT CASGLRLAGTTDTQYF
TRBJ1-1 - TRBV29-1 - TGCAGCGTTGCGCGCGGAGTAACTGAAGCTTTCTTT CSVARGVTEAFF
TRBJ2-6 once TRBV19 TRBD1 TGTGCCAGTAGAAGAAGGACAGGCTCCTCTGGGGCCAACGTCCTGACTTTC CASRRRTGSSGANVLTF
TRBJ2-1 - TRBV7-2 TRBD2 TGTGCCAGCAGCCCTTCCGGACTAGCGGGAGGAGTCAATGAGCAGTTCTTC CASSPSGLAGGVNEQFF
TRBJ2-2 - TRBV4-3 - TGCGCCAGCAGCCAAGAGGGCCTAGGGGGGGCCGGGGAGCTGTTTTTT CASSQEGLGGAGELFF
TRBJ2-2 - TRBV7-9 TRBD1 TGTGCCAGCAGCTTCGGACAGGGGGCCGGGGAGCTGTTTTTT CASSFGQGAGELFF
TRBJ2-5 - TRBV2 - TGTGCCAGCAGTGAAGCCTGGACAACAGAGACCCAGTACTTC CASSEAWTTETQYF
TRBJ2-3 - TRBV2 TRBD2 TGTGCCAGCTCTAGCGGGAGGCCCCTACTCACAGATACGCAGTATTTT CASSSGRPLLTDTQYF
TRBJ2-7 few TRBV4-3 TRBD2 TGCGCCAGCAGCCGCCAGCGGGAGGGCTACGAGCAGTACTTC CASSRQREGYEQYF
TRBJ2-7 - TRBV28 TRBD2 TGTGCCAGCAGTTCCTCCGGGACTAGCGTTATATACGAGCAGTACTTC CASSSSGTSVIYEQYF
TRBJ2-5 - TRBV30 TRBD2 TGTGCCTGGAGTCGTGGGGCTAGCGGGAGGAGTCAGGAGACCCAGTACTTC CAWSRGASGRSQETQYF
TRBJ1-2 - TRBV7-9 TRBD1 TGTGCCAGCAGCTTCGGGGACAGACCTAACTATGGCTACACCTTC CASSFGDRPNYGYTF
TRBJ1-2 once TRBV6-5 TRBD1 TGTGCCAGCAGTCTCTCCGGGACAGGCTATGGCTACACCTTC CASSLSGTGYGYTF
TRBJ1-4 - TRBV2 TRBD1 TGTGCCAGCAGCGCCGGGACAGGGGAAAAACTGTTTTTT CASSAGTGEKLFF
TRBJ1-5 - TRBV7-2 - TGTGCCAGCAGCCGTTGGGGGGGAGCGGGGCAGCCCCAGCATTTT CASSRWGGAGQPQHF
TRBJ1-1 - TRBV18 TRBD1 TGTGCCAGCTCACCAGACAGGGAAATTGAAGCTTTCTTT CASSPDREIEAFF
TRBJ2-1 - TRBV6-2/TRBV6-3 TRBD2 TGTGCCAGCAGTCCCTGGGGGGAGGGCCGGAATGAGCAGTTCTTC CASSPWGEGRNEQFF
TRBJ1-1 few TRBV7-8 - TGTGCCAGCAGCAGGACGGAGGGGAGGGCAGAAGCTTTCTTT CASSRTEGRAEAFF
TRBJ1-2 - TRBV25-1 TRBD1 TGTGCCAGCAGTGGACTTGGAACAGGGGGACCTAACTATGGCTACACCTTC CASSGLGTGGPNYGYTF